These 2 T cell receptor beta chains were sequenced from one sample in a study of identical twins. TCRdb re-called the 5' RACE reads with MiXCR, one entry per CDR3 protein. The sample records hundreds of thousands of distinct CDR3 sequences, approximately 7.9% being singletons. The same sample was also studied in work on yellow fever vaccine responses in identical twins.

The sequenced sample consisted of CD8+ T cells sorted from blood. All receptors come from a woman under 30 in good health.

The chain combines TRBV6-5 with TRBJ2-7, with TRBD2 identical over 7 bases. Germline CDR1 MNHEY, CDR2 SVGAGI. CDR3 length equals 15 residues. With 2 bases clipped from V and 0 bases from J, the junction kept 4 bases outside the gene matches. The CDR3 here is CASSYSGIPSYEQYF. The CDR3 nucleotides are TGTGCCAGCAGTTACAGCGGGATACCCTCCTACGAGCAGTACTTC.

This clonotype was recorded at least ten times. This chain connects TRBV7-8 to TRBJ1-2, with a tentative D call TRBD1 (5 bases). CDR1 is SGHVS, CDR2 FQNEAQ, per germline. This CDR3 has 16 amino acids. Trimming removed 5 bases from V and 2 bases from J, with 18 bases in between. CDR3 sequence reads: CASSPPTGGHNYGYTF. For the CDR3, the DNA is TGTGCCAGCAGCCCACCCACAGGAGGACACAACTATGGCTACACCTTC.